The 28 T cell receptor beta chains below were found in one sample sequenced in a study of immune heterogeneity within non-small cell lung tumors (dated by TCRdb to the late 2010s). For the TCR template, genomic DNA was extracted from bulk tumor tissue, and approximately 640 ng of gDNA was amplified for each sample. During surgery, multiple biopsies were taken from each primary tumor, with sampling sites spaced as far apart as possible within the tumor mass. The study cohort was described as untreated, and the patients were newly diagnosed NSCLC cases having curative surgery. Instrument on record: HiSeq X Ten. The TCR beta CDR3 region was amplified with a multiplex PCR system, in which a first round of 10 cycles was run using 32 V-gene forward and 13 J-gene reverse primers. Starting from the raw public reads, TCRdb applied fastp trimming at Q25, assembled clones with MiXCR and retained in-frame beta chains. CDR3 protein duplicates are merged, each entry listing the most common genes and DNA. The sample contains 10,000 to 15,000 distinct CDR3 sequences, 20% to 25% of them found a single time. The biggest ten clones account for about 4.5% of the sample.

Sequencing was carried out using lung tumor tissue. These receptor sequences come from a man in his sixties with non-small cell lung cancer.

The chain couples TRBV3-1 to TRBJ2-7; TRBD2 is a possible D gene (5 bases). Per the germline V gene, CDR1 is LGHDT and CDR2 is YNNKEL (reference sequence). V dropped 6 bases and J dropped 4 bases, with 19 bases sitting between them. This CDR3 spans 15 amino acids. The CDR3 bases are TGTGCCAGCAGTCTCGCCGGGAATGCCAGATACGAGCAGTACTTC. Protein product: CASSLAGNARYEQYF.

The CDR3 coding sequence is TGTGCCAGCAGTTATAGGGACAGGGGCGAGCAGTTCTTC. This translates into CASSYRDRGEQFF. The rearrangement links TRBV2 to TRBJ2-1; 10 bases map to TRBD1. Germline V lookup: CDR1 SNHLY, CDR2 FYNNEI. The trim removed 5 bases at V and 10 bases at J, leaving 5 bases unmatched. The CDR3 consists of 13 residues.

V is TRBV9 and J is TRBJ1-6; D not resolved. Germline CDR1 reads SGDLS; CDR2 reads YYNGEE. The V end lost 0 bases, the J end lost 8 bases, and 9 bases lay between the germline ends. The CDR3 spans 14 residues. Here the CDR3 DNA reads TGTGCCAGCAGCGTAGAGGGATCGCATTCACCCCTCCACTTT. It is translated as CASSVEGSHSPLHF.

This clonotype occurred many times. V gene TRBV6-1 combines with J gene TRBJ1-6; the D gene is possibly TRBD1 (5 bases). The germline V gene encodes CDR1 MNHNS and CDR2 SASEGT. The CDR3 has 14 residues. Trimming stripped 8 bases from V and 6 bases from J, with 14 bases between. The CDR3 region is CASGPRERNSPLHF. CDR3 nucleotide sequence: TGTGCCAGCGGCCCCAGGGAACGTAATTCACCCCTCCACTTT.

This clonotype was counted a few times. The chain uses TRBV6-4 and TRBJ1-1, with 8 bases matching TRBD1. Germline CDR1 is MRHNA and CDR2 is SNTAGT. This CDR3 contains 14 residues. V shed 6 bases, J shed 5 bases, and the junction held 8 bases outside the gene matches. This chain's CDR3 is CASRETGDMTEAFF. The CDR3 nucleotides are TGTGCCAGCAGAGAGACAGGGGATATGACTGAAGCTTTCTTT.

Comment on this clonotype: A much larger clone differs by one base, so this may be a read error. It is likely a read error, because the conserved phenylalanine at the end of the CDR3 is missing. The gene calls are TRBV11-3 and TRBJ2-1, with TRBD2 identical over 11 bases. V dropped 5 bases and J dropped 3; count of bases not matched to a gene: 3. Germline CDR1 SGHNT, CDR2 YENEEA. The CDR3 loop spans 15 amino acids. CDR3: CASSPGTSGYNEQFL. CDR3 nucleotide sequence: TGTGCCAGCAGCCCCGGGACTAGCGGCTACAATGAGCAGTTCCTC.

This clonotype showed up many times. The rearrangement uses TRBV19 and TRBJ2-2; 9 bases are a match to TRBD1. This CDR3 contains 15 residues. The germline V gene has CDR1 LNHDA and CDR2 SQIVND (reference sequence). V shed 7 bases, J shed 4 bases, and the junction held 7 bases outside the gene matches. CDR3 DNA: TGTGCCAGTAAGGGACAGGGCGGGGGCACCGGGGAGCTGTTTTTT. This encodes CASKGQGGGTGELFF.

This clonotype is medium-sized by share. The genes are TRBV19 and TRBJ2-7; D ambiguous. V lost 6 bases, J lost 2 bases, and 11 bases lay in between. The CDR3 sequence is 13 residues long. Per germline, CDR1 LNHDA and CDR2 SQIVND (reference sequence). CDR3 sequence (DNA): TGTGCCAGTAGCGCAGGTTTGACCTACGAGCAGTACTTC. Amino acids: CASSAGLTYEQYF.

For this clonotype: A much larger clone lies a single base off, so this may be a read error. The chain combines TRBV28 with TRBJ2-7; maybe TRBD1 (5 bases). The CDR3 loop spans 11 amino acids. Germline CDR1 MDHEN, CDR2 SYDVKM. V was shortened by 6 bases and J by 2 bases, with 5 bases between the two germline ends. CDR3 sequence (DNA): TGTGCCAGCAGAGGGGCCTACGAGCAGTACTTC. Protein: CASRGAYEQYF.

Ten or more counts support this clonotype. The V call is TRBV14, the J call TRBJ2-7; the D is unclear. This CDR3 is built from 13 residues. The germline V gene has CDR1 SGHDN and CDR2 FVKESK. The V end lost 1 base, the J end lost 6 bases, and 10 bases lay between the germline ends. CDR3: CASSQGAPREQYF. The CDR3 DNA is TGTGCCAGCAGCCAAGGAGCCCCACGCGAGCAGTACTTC.

Details on this clonotype: Being one base from a much bigger clone, this may be a read error. V and J are TRBV10-3 and TRBJ1-2; 9 bases fit TRBD1. The CDR3 contains 15 residues. Germline CDR1 reads ENHRY; CDR2 reads SYGVKD. CDR3 in DNA: TGTGCCAGCAGTGGGGACAGGGCAGGGGGCTATGGCTACACCTTC. Protein product: CASSGDRAGGYGYTF.

This clonotype has just a few counts. One junction end does not reproduce the germline sequence, and a read error may be involved. The rearrangement joins TRBV5-1 to TRBJ2-5, with D tentatively TRBD1 or TRBD2 (5 bases each). The germline CDR1 and CDR2 sequences are SGHRS and YFSETQ. The CDR3 is 16 amino acids. Here the CDR3 DNA reads TGCGCCAGCATCTTGGGGGATCGGGGTAACGGAGAGACCCAGTACTTC. Amino acids: CASILGDRGNGETQYF.

This clonotype was detected only a few times. This chain connects TRBV5-1 to TRBJ1-1, with TRBD1 as a possible D gene (5 bases). Germline CDR1 and CDR2: SGHRS and YFSETQ. Trimming removed 4 bases at V and 3 bases at J, with 13 bases between. CDR3 length: 14 amino acids. CDR3 bases: TGCGCCAGCAGCCCCACCCGGGACGACACTGAAGCTTTCTTT. Translated, it gives CASSPTRDDTEAFF.

The V and J genes are TRBV5-1 and TRBJ1-1, with D possibly TRBD1 on 5 matching bases. CDR1 and CDR2 from the germline V gene are SGHRS and YFSETQ. Trimming shortened V by 1 base and J by 3 bases, and 13 bases separated the two germline ends. The CDR3 covers 15 residues. As DNA, the CDR3 is TGCGCCAGCAGCTTGCAACACCAGGGATACACTGAAGCTTTCTTT. It is translated as CASSLQHQGYTEAFF.

This clonotype was picked up one time. One base away lies a much larger clone, so this may be a sequencing read error. The V gene is TRBV12-3 or TRBV12-4, the J gene TRBJ1-1; a possible D gene is TRBD1 (6 bases). V shed 5 bases and J shed 7 bases, with 14 bases lying between them. This CDR3 spans 13 amino acids. The CDR3 is CASSPGQSGEAFF. CDR3 DNA sequence: TGTGCCAGCAGTCCCGGACAGAGTGGTGAAGCTTTCTTT.

V and J are TRBV7-6 and TRBJ2-7; the match to TRBD2 covers 8 bases. Germline CDR1 SGHVS, CDR2 FNYEAQ. V lost 0 bases, J lost 0 bases, and 1 base stayed unmatched. The CDR3 sequence is 15 residues long. The DNA of the CDR3 is TGTGCCAGCAGCTTAGCGAGCGGGAGCTCCTACGAGCAGTACTTC. Translated, it gives CASSLASGSSYEQYF.

The genes are TRBV10-3 and TRBJ1-2; the match to TRBD1 covers 10 bases. CDR1 ENHRY and CDR2 SYGVKD come from the germline V gene. V was pared by 3 bases and J by 7 bases, with 8 bases of the junction left unmatched. The CDR3 extends over 15 amino acids. CDR3: CAISDVGQGTSGYTF. CDR3 DNA sequence: TGTGCCATCAGTGATGTGGGACAGGGGACCAGTGGCTACACCTTC.

Many counts were recorded for this clonotype. The CDR3 region has the DNA TGCAGTGCTAGAGTAGGTTCCGAGCAGTACTTC. This codes for CSARVGSEQYF. The chain carries TRBV20-1 and TRBJ2-7; D is unclear. Trimming pared 1 base from V and 6 bases from J, leaving 7 bases between. Germline CDR1 is DFQATT and CDR2 is SNEGSKA (reference sequence). The CDR3 has 11 residues.

As for this clonotype: The junction differs from germline at one of its ends, possibly a read error. This chain connects TRBV4-1 to TRBJ2-7, with a possible D match to TRBD2 (6 bases). CDR3 size: 16 residues. CDR1 and CDR2 from the germline V gene are MGHRA and YSYEKL. CDR3 coding DNA: TGCTCCAGCAGCCAAGAGTTCGGCGCGGAGGGCTACGAACAGTACTTC. Translation gives CSSSQEFGAEGYEQYF.

This clonotype was picked up a small number of times. The V call is TRBV10-3, the J call TRBJ2-7; possible D gene TRBD2, 5 bases. CDR1 ENHRY and CDR2 SYGVKD come from the germline V gene. V gave up 9 bases and J gave up 0 bases, with 15 bases separating them. This CDR3 spans 14 amino acids. CDR3 region: CAISRGTASYEQYF. DNA for the CDR3: TGTGCCATAAGCCGGGGAACAGCCTCCTACGAGCAGTACTTC.

In the case of this clonotype: A much larger clone differs from this one at a single base, so this may be a read error. V gene TRBV7-2 combines with J gene TRBJ2-7; the D gene is possibly TRBD2 (6 bases). Germline V gene sequence: CDR1 SGHTA, CDR2 FQGNSA. Trimming removed 5 bases at V and 8 bases at J, with 22 bases between. The CDR3 runs to 15 residues. The CDR3 is CASSPRVVGGYKQYF. CDR3 in DNA: TGTGCCAGCAGCCCCCGGGTAGTCGGGGGATACAAGCAGTACTTC.

As for this clonotype: A much bigger clone sits one base away, suggesting this may be a read error. The V gene is TRBV27, the J gene TRBJ2-6, with 9 bases lining up with TRBD1. CDR3 length: 19 residues. CDR1 and CDR2 (germline): MNHEY, SMNVEV (reference sequence). With 3 bases clipped from V and 3 bases from J, the junction kept 12 bases outside the gene matches. The CDR3, as DNA: TGTGCCAGCAGTTTTGAACAGGGGGCGAAACTGGTTGGGGCCAACGTCCTGACTTTC. This encodes CASSFEQGAKLVGANVLTF.

The chain employs TRBV6-5 and TRBJ1-1, with 7 bases that match TRBD1. Unmatched junction bases numbered 4, after V lost 2 bases and J lost 4 bases. The CDR3 has 14 residues. Germline V gene lookup returns CDR1 MNHEY and CDR2 SVGAGI. The CDR3 DNA is TGTGCCAGCAGTTACGGGACAGAAAGCACTGAAGCTTTCTTT. This sequence encodes CASSYGTESTEAFF.

This clonotype has a count of ten or more. The genes are TRBV7-9 and TRBJ2-7, with a tentative D call TRBD2 (7 bases). Trimming shortened V by 2 bases and J by 5 bases, and 16 bases separated the two germline ends. This CDR3 contains 15 residues. Germline CDR1 is SEHNR and CDR2 is FQNEAQ (reference sequence). The CDR3 reads CASSLFIGGLDEQYF. DNA for the CDR3: TGTGCCAGCAGCTTATTCATCGGGGGGCTGGACGAGCAGTACTTC.

In this sample, this clonotype turned up a few times. The CDR3 loop is CASSSRTRTKYNEQFF. As DNA, the CDR3 is TGCGCCAGCAGCTCACGGACTAGAACTAAATACAATGAGCAGTTCTTC. The rearrangement joins TRBV5-1 to TRBJ2-1, with 7 bases lining up with TRBD2. Germline CDR1 SGHRS, CDR2 YFSETQ. Trimming at V came to 3 bases and at J to 4 bases, leaving 10 bases not matched to a gene. The CDR3 consists of 16 residues.

By proportion, this clonotype is medium-sized. The rearrangement joins TRBV12-3 or TRBV12-4 to TRBJ1-2; no firm D call. V was clipped by 1 base and J by 0 bases, with 3 bases between them. The CDR3 length is 13 residues. The CDR3 is CASSLGSNYGYTF. DNA of the CDR3: TGTGCCAGCAGTTTAGGTTCTAACTATGGCTACACCTTC.

Comment on this clonotype: This may arise from a read error, as a much more abundant clone is one base away. This chain links TRBV6-1 with TRBJ1-1; D ambiguous. Per germline, CDR1 MNHNS and CDR2 SASEGT. Deletions cut 6 bases from V and 1 base from J, with 12 bases between. The CDR3 is made up of 14 amino acids. CDR3 DNA sequence: TGTGCCAGCAGACCCTCTGAAAGGAACACTGAAGCTTTCTTT. Residues: CASRPSERNTEAFF.

The chain uses TRBV11-3 and TRBJ2-3; possible D gene TRBD1, 6 bases. The CDR3 sequence is 15 residues long. Trimming cost V 0 bases and J 2 bases, with 9 bases left between them. Germline V gene sequence: CDR1 SGHNT, CDR2 YENEEA. CDR3 DNA: TGTGCCAGCAGCTTAGATGGACAGCACACAGATACGCAGTATTTT. Translation gives CASSLDGQHTDTQYF.